Each of the 18 T cell receptor beta chains below was sequenced from the same sample in a study of blood T cell repertoires in COVID-19. The method was immunoSEQ multiplex PCR; TCRdb's version includes in-frame clones alone and lacks a portion of them. Here the sample spans about 150,000 clones, roughly nine tenths being singletons. Sequenced sample: peripheral blood. These receptors originate from a woman in her seventies with acute or convalescent COVID-19.

This clone was seen a single time. The chain combines TRBV11-3 with TRBJ2-1; a weak D match, TRBD1 (6 bases). Germline V gives CDR1 SGHNT, CDR2 YENEEA. The CDR3 loop spans 13 amino acids. Between the trimmed V and J ends, which lost 1 base and 7 bases, there was a span of 8 bases. The CDR3: CASSLGGLNEQFF. The CDR3 DNA reads as TGTGCCAGCAGCTTAGGGGGGCTAAATGAGCAGTTCTTC.

The rearrangement links TRBV18 to TRBJ1-3; unclear D gene. CDR1 is KGHSH, CDR2 LQKENI, per germline. CDR3 length: 16 amino acids. The V end lost 3 bases, the J end lost 4 bases, and 16 bases lay between the germline ends. As DNA, the CDR3 is TGTGCCAGCTCACCGTCGGAGGGATACCAAGGAAACACCATATATTTT. The encoded protein is CASSPSEGYQGNTIYF. Looking up the rest from reference TRBV18 and TRBJ1-3 gives the full variable domain: NAGVMQNPRHLVRRRGQEARLRCSPMKGHSHVYWYRQLPEEGLKFMVYLQKENIIDESGMPKERFSAEFPKEGPSILRIQQVVRGDSAAYFCASSPSEGYQGNTIYFGEGSWLTVV.

This chain connects TRBV5-1 to TRBJ1-1; TRBD1 aligns across 8 bases. The germline V gene encodes CDR1 SGHRS and CDR2 YFSETQ. The CDR3 has 13 residues. The trim removed 4 bases at V and 3 bases at J, leaving 2 bases unmatched. CDR3 loop: CASSLTGDTEAFF. The CDR3 bases are TGCGCCAGCAGCCTGACAGGGGACACTGAAGCTTTCTTT.

This chain uses TRBV10-2 with TRBJ2-1; 8 positions match TRBD2. CDR3 length equals 15 residues. From germline, CDR1 is WSHSY and CDR2 SAAADI. The J segment lost 6 bases and the V segment lost 3 bases, leaving 7 bases of the junction unmatched. CDR3 residues: CASSESGGGLNEQFF. The DNA of the CDR3 is TGCGCCAGCAGTGAATCCGGGGGGGGCCTCAATGAGCAGTTCTTC.

The chain is built from TRBV7-3 and TRBJ2-1; TRBD1 matches 10 bases. Germline-derived CDR1 and CDR2 are SGHTA and FQGTGA. CDR3 length equals 14 residues. V dropped 5 bases and J dropped 5; count of bases not matched to a gene: 3. The CDR3 reads CASSTTGGNNEQFF. In DNA, the CDR3 is TGTGCCAGCAGCACGACAGGGGGCAACAATGAGCAGTTCTTC. The whole variable domain, remainder taken from reference TRBV7-3 and TRBJ2-1, is GAGVSQTPSNKVTEKGKYVELRCDPISGHTALYWYRQSLGQGPEFLIYFQGTGAADDSGLPNDRFFAVRPEGSVSTLKIQRTERGDSAVYLCASSTTGGNNEQFFGPGTRLTVL.

The J gene is TRBJ1-6, the V gene TRBV7-9; D uncertain. Germline-derived CDR1 and CDR2 are SEHNR and FQNEAQ (reference sequence). This CDR3 comprises 14 residues. V lost 5 bases, J lost 5 bases, and 10 bases lay in between. The CDR3, as DNA: TGTGCCAGCAGCCGACGACGGGATAATTCACCCCTCCACTTT. Translating it yields CASSRRRDNSPLHF.

The V call is TRBV28, the J call TRBJ1-6; 7 nucleotides agree with TRBD1. V dropped 10 bases and J dropped 6; count of bases not matched to a gene: 9. The germline gives CDR1 MDHEN, CDR2 SYDVKM. There are 14 residues in the CDR3. As DNA, the CDR3 is TGTGCCACACTTCCGGGACAGATTAATTCACCCCTCCACTTT. It translates to CATLPGQINSPLHF.

The chain has TRBV3-1 (or the pseudogene TRBV3-2) and TRBJ2-3; D unresolved. Germline CDR1 LGHDT, CDR2 YNNKEL (reference sequence). The CDR3 spans 14 residues. The V gene lost 3 bases and the J gene lost 2 bases, with 9 bases spanning the gap. The DNA of the CDR3 is TGTGCCAGCAGCCACCGACACTCCACAGATACGCAGTATTTT. Translated: CASSHRHSTDTQYF.

The chain uses TRBV2 and TRBJ1-5; D is ambiguous. The CDR3 is made up of 15 amino acids. The germline V gene encodes CDR1 SNHLY and CDR2 FYNNEI. Trimming removed 6 bases at V and 0 bases at J, with 12 bases between. CDR3 DNA: TGTGCCAGCAGGTATGGTCCTAATAGCAATCAGCCCCAGCATTTT. Its protein is CASRYGPNSNQPQHF.

This clone has a handful of counts. This chain links TRBV5-1 with TRBJ1-2, with a tentative D call TRBD1 (5 bases). Germline loops: CDR1 SGHRS, CDR2 YFSETQ. The CDR3 totals 12 residues. Trimming left V 3 bases short and J 5 bases short, with 8 bases between. This CDR3 reads CASSYQGYGYTF. In nucleotides, the CDR3 is TGCGCCAGCAGCTACCAGGGTTATGGCTACACCTTC.

The chain joins TRBV5-1 to TRBJ1-3, with TRBD1 as a possible D gene (5 bases). Germline V gene data show CDR1 as SGHRS and CDR2 as YFSETQ. The CDR3 extends over 16 amino acids. Between the trimmed V and J ends, which lost 0 bases and 6 bases, there was a span of 16 bases. CDR3 residues: CASSLAAWGRENTIYF. The DNA for the CDR3 is TGCGCCAGCAGCTTGGCAGCGTGGGGCCGCGAAAACACCATATATTTT.

This chain uses TRBV5-1 with TRBJ2-3, with D perhaps matching TRBD2 (6 bases). The length of the CDR3 is 15 residues. Germline CDR1 and CDR2: SGHRS and YFSETQ. Trimming removed 2 bases from V and 1 base from J, with 11 bases in between. This chain's CDR3 is CASSFPDYGTDTQYF. The CDR3 nucleotides read TGCGCCAGCAGCTTTCCGGACTACGGCACAGATACGCAGTATTTT.

The chain combines TRBV6-5 with TRBJ1-6; 7 bases agree with TRBD1. This CDR3 has 13 amino acids. J was trimmed by 13 bases and V by 4 bases; bases with no gene match: 7. CDR1 is MNHEY and CDR2 is SVGAGI in the germline V gene. The CDR3 nucleotides are TGTGCCAGCAGTTCAAGACAGGGCCAGCCCCTCCACTTT. Protein sequence: CASSSRQGQPLHF.

V is TRBV12-3 or TRBV12-4 and J is TRBJ1-4; D remains ambiguous. This CDR3 spans 11 amino acids. Trimming cost V 4 bases and J 7 bases, with 4 bases left between them. In DNA form, the CDR3 reads TGTGCCAGCAGTTCCGTTGAAAAACTGTTTTTT. Translated: CASSSVEKLFF.

The gene calls are TRBV12-2 and TRBJ2-5; TRBD1 is taken as the D call from the table, unchecked against the DNA. TRBV12-2 is a pseudogene. The CDR3 covers 18 residues. The CDR3 coding sequence is TGTGCAAGTCGCTTAGCAGATCAAAACAGGGGGGGACAAGAGACCCAGTACTTC. This encodes CASRLADQNRGGQETQYF.

This chain connects TRBV11-2 to TRBJ1-1; TRBD1 agrees at 7 bases. This CDR3 comprises 12 residues. V shed 5 bases, J shed 12 bases, and the junction held 9 bases outside the gene matches. Germline V CDR1 and CDR2: SGHAT, FQNNGV. CDR3 sequence reads: CASSPGQTISFF. The CDR3 nucleotides read TGTGCCAGCAGCCCGGGACAGACAATTTCTTTCTTT.

This chain uses TRBV6-6 with TRBJ2-5; maybe TRBD2 (6 bases). V was pared by 7 bases and J by 4 bases, with 19 bases between. Germline CDR1 reads MNHNY; CDR2 reads SVGAGI (reference sequence). The CDR3 has 15 amino acids. The chain's CDR3 is CASTRNRGGRETQYF. The CDR3 DNA is TGTGCCAGCACCAGGAACAGAGGAGGGAGAGAGACCCAGTACTTC.

The chain is built from TRBV2 and TRBJ1-2; D is uncertain. V lost 5 bases and J 7 bases, leaving 17 bases between the germline ends. This CDR3 region has 14 residues. Germline lookup yields CDR1 SNHLY and CDR2 FYNNEI. Here the CDR3 DNA reads TGTGCCAGCAGTTGGGCAACAACGGTGGGTGGCTACACCTTC. Residues: CASSWATTVGGYTF. The entire variable domain, with the rest obtained from reference TRBV2 and TRBJ1-2, is as follows: EPEVTQTPSHQVTQMGQEVILRCVPISNHLYFYWYRQILGQKVEFLVSFYNNEISEKSEIFDDQFSVERPDGSNFTLKIRSTKLEDSAMYFCASSWATTVGGYTFGSGTRLTVV.